This T cell receptor beta chain emerged from a study of Ad26.COV2.S vaccination and SARS-CoV-2 variants. Study as a whole: Participants got Ad26.COV2.S intramuscularly, once or twice 56 days apart.

This CDR3 comprises 12 residues. Trimming cost V 7 bases and J 4 bases, with 10 bases left between them. Germline V gene data show CDR1 as LNHDA and CDR2 as SQIVND (reference sequence). The study, taken as a whole, reports: The analyses of TCR breadth and depth may have understated the size of total T cell responses.

The treatment denotes: around 19 received Ad26.COV2.S at low or high dose, single or two shots; roughly five received placebo; per-sample allocation not given. Sampling took place 63 days after the first vaccine or placebo injection. Participants' vaccine, an Ad26 vector, delivered Wuhan-strain SARS-CoV-2 spike. Here immunoSEQ multiplex PCR was the method, and the copy in TCRdb shows in-frame clones only, minus some. The sample has around 300,000 clones; around 88% are singletons. A note on this clone: What it binds is not known.

The specimen was peripheral blood, collected in a trial of Ad26.COV2.S vaccine versus placebo. The chain uses TRBV19 and TRBJ1-2; D is undetermined. The receptor was derived from a person aged 18-60 years who received the Ad26.COV2.S COVID-19 vaccine or a placebo. The CDR3, as DNA: TGTGCCAGTACGGACGGAACCTATGGCTACACCTTC. This encodes CASTDGTYGYTF.